The 25 T cell receptor beta chains presented below share a single source sample, sequenced in a study of T cells in Graves' hyperthyroidism and ophthalmopathy. Regions amplified from RNA transcripts were the TCR beta CDR3 regions. First-round RT-PCR targeting the TCR CDR3 was performed with the HTBI primer set. Each CDR3 protein gets one entry after TCRdb re-called the multiplex PCR reads with MiXCR. The data show under 300,000 distinct CDR3 sequences, 20% to 25% seen once. The sample comprised blood. The receptors shown here come from a man younger than 40 with Graves' ophthalmopathy.

This clonotype was counted ten times or more. V is TRBV28 and J is TRBJ1-2; tentatively, D is TRBD1 (5 bases). V was trimmed by 5 bases and J by 1 base, leaving 20 bases between them. The CDR3 spans 17 residues. Germline CDR1 MDHEN, CDR2 SYDVKM. Here the CDR3 DNA reads TGTGCCAGCAGTGGAAGGCCGGGACCCCGATTTAACTATGGCTACACCTTC. It codes for CASSGRPGPRFNYGYTF.

At least ten counts were recorded for this clonotype. V and J are TRBV5-1 and TRBJ2-7; weak D call: TRBD2 (6 bases). V was pared by 0 bases and J by 2 bases, with 12 bases between. Germline CDR1 and CDR2: SGHRS and YFSETQ. CDR3 size: 15 residues. For the CDR3, the DNA is TGCGCCAGCAGCTTGGCGGCGGGGATAGCCTACGAGCAGTACTTC. This encodes CASSLAAGIAYEQYF.

This chain links TRBV28 with TRBJ1-6; 8 nucleotides match TRBD1. V was clipped by 2 bases and J by 15 bases; unmatched bases: 9. Germline V gene lookup returns CDR1 MDHEN and CDR2 SYDVKM. There are 14 residues in the CDR3. CDR3 sequence (DNA): TGTGCCAGCAGTTTAGGGGACAGGCCCTCGGTCCTCCACTTT. It specifies CASSLGDRPSVLHF.

The V call is TRBV18, the J call TRBJ2-5; D is unclear. CDR1 KGHSH and CDR2 LQKENI come from the germline V gene. Trimming removed 0 bases at V and 4 bases at J, with 9 bases between. The CDR3 is 14 amino acids. The CDR3 sequence is CASSPPGLRETQYF. The DNA of the CDR3 is TGTGCCAGCTCACCACCGGGCCTTAGAGAGACCCAGTACTTC.

This clonotype was found a few times. This CDR3 is CASSRAGGYNEQFF. The CDR3 DNA reads as TGTGCCAGCAGTCGAGCGGGAGGGTACAATGAGCAGTTCTTC. This chain uses TRBV3-1 with TRBJ2-1; 10 positions match TRBD2. With 6 bases clipped from V and 4 bases from J, the junction kept 3 bases outside the gene matches. The CDR3 sequence is 14 residues long. Germline V gene data show CDR1 as LGHDT and CDR2 as YNNKEL (reference sequence).

Many counts were recorded for this clonotype. The V call is TRBV30, the J call TRBJ1-1, with 7 bases matching TRBD1. The CDR3 has 14 residues. J was trimmed by 4 bases and V by 0 bases; bases with no gene match: 5. Looked up from germline, CDR1 is GTSNPN and CDR2 is SVGIG (reference sequence). The CDR3 sequence: CAWSVAGGFTEAFF. In nucleotides, the CDR3 is TGTGCCTGGAGTGTGGCAGGGGGTTTCACTGAAGCTTTCTTT. The entire variable domain, with the rest obtained from reference TRBV30 and TRBJ1-1, is as follows: SQTIHQWPATLVQPVGSPLSLECTVEGTSNPNLYWYRQAAGRGLQLLFYSVGIGQISSEVPQNLSASRPQDRQFILSSKKLLLSDSGFYLCAWSVAGGFTEAFFGQGTRLTVV.

Many counts were recorded for this clonotype. The rearrangement joins TRBV18 to TRBJ2-1; D unresolved. Germline CDR1 KGHSH, CDR2 LQKENI. The CDR3 has 12 amino acids. Trimming shortened V by 2 bases and J by 8 bases, and 7 bases separated the two germline ends. The CDR3 protein is CASSPRLDEQFF. In nucleotides, the CDR3 is TGTGCCAGCTCACCAAGGCTAGATGAGCAGTTCTTC.

In its sample, this clonotype was seen a few times. CDR3 protein: CASSLVGGETQYF. In DNA form, the CDR3 reads TGTGCCAGCAGTTTAGTAGGGGGTGAGACCCAGTACTTC. V usage is TRBV28 and J usage is TRBJ2-5; possibly TRBD1 for D (6 bases). The CDR3 has 13 residues. Germline assignment: CDR1 MDHEN and CDR2 SYDVKM. Deletions cut 2 bases from V and 5 bases from J, with 9 bases between.

In this sample, this clonotype turned up a few times. The chain uses TRBV5-1 and TRBJ1-1, with D maybe TRBD1 (6 bases). Trimming removed 0 bases from V and 0 bases from J, with 18 bases in between. Germline loops: CDR1 SGHRS, CDR2 YFSETQ. The CDR3 loop spans 18 amino acids. The chain's CDR3 is CASSLAGQKNIMNTEAFF. In DNA, the CDR3 is TGCGCCAGCAGCTTGGCCGGACAGAAGAATATAATGAACACTGAAGCTTTCTTT. Based on the CDR3 plus reference TRBV5-1 and TRBJ1-1, the full variable domain is KAGVTQTPRYLIKTRGQQVTLSCSPISGHRSVSWYQQTPGQGLQFLFEYFSETQRNKGNFPGRFSGRQFSNSRSEMNVSTLELGDSALYLCASSLAGQKNIMNTEAFFGQGTRLTVV.

The rearrangement uses TRBV13 and TRBJ1-3; D unclear. CDR3 size: 17 residues. Germline CDR1 PRHDT, CDR2 FYEKMQ (reference sequence). With 3 bases removed from V and 4 bases from J, the gap between germline ends came to 19 bases. CDR3 loop: CASSLNPGRPAGNTIYF. The DNA of the CDR3 is TGTGCCAGCAGCTTGAACCCGGGGAGGCCGGCGGGAAACACCATATATTTT.

This clonotype was recorded a few times. This sequence joins TRBV7-3 and TRBJ1-1; D is uncertain. Germline V gene data show CDR1 as SGHTA and CDR2 as FQGTGA. With 3 bases removed from V and 1 base from J, the gap between germline ends came to 6 bases. CDR3 length: 13 amino acids. This CDR3 reads CASSLERNTEAFF. CDR3 nucleotides: TGTGCCAGCAGCTTGGAGAGGAACACTGAAGCTTTCTTT.

The chain joins TRBV13 to TRBJ2-3, with TRBD2 identical over 10 bases. This CDR3 region has 17 residues. The trim removed 4 bases at V and 3 bases at J, leaving 10 bases unmatched. Germline V CDR1 and CDR2: PRHDT, FYEKMQ (reference sequence). The CDR3 DNA is TGTGCCAGCAGCTCTCCTCTAGCGGGAGTCGGGACAGATACGCAGTATTTT. The encoded protein is CASSSPLAGVGTDTQYF.

This clonotype has just a few counts. The chain joins TRBV6-1 to TRBJ1-3, with D maybe TRBD1 (5 bases). The germline CDR1 and CDR2 sequences are MNHNS and SASEGT. Trimming pared 6 bases from V and 0 bases from J, leaving 12 bases between. The CDR3 sequence is 15 residues long. The CDR3 DNA follows: TGTGCCAGCAGAGAGGGACCGGCCTCTGGAAACACCATATATTTT. Amino acid sequence: CASREGPASGNTIYF.

The V gene is TRBV3-1, the J gene TRBJ1-6; D gene unclear. Per germline, CDR1 LGHDT and CDR2 YNNKEL (reference sequence). The CDR3 has 14 amino acids. Trimming took 1 base from V and 11 from J, leaving 12 bases between them. The CDR3 DNA is TGTGCCAGCAGCCAAGGGAAAAGTGGGACACCCCTCCACTTT. It is translated as CASSQGKSGTPLHF.

The rearrangement joins TRBV11-1 to TRBJ1-5; D is undetermined. CDR1 and CDR2 from the germline V gene are SGHAT and FQDESV (reference sequence). With 5 bases removed from V and 3 bases from J, the gap between germline ends came to 14 bases. The CDR3 is 15 residues long. As DNA, the CDR3 is TGTGCCAGCAGCGTGACCTCGGCGATCAATCAGCCCCAGCATTTT. Translating it yields CASSVTSAINQPQHF.

This clonotype was detected only a few times. The genes are TRBV7-6 and TRBJ1-1, with 8 bases fitting TRBD1. Trimming cost V 4 bases and J 5 bases; bases outside gene matches: 6. Germline V gives CDR1 SGHVS, CDR2 FNYEAQ. This CDR3 is built from 14 residues. The CDR3 reads CASSSQGAGTEAFF. CDR3 nucleotides: TGTGCCAGCAGCTCCCAGGGGGCTGGAACTGAAGCTTTCTTT.

This clonotype occurred a few times. The chain couples TRBV28 to TRBJ2-2, with D possibly TRBD1 on 6 matching bases. Germline V gene lookup returns CDR1 MDHEN and CDR2 SYDVKM. CDR3 size: 15 residues. With 6 bases removed from V and 5 bases from J, the gap between germline ends came to 16 bases. The CDR3 spells CASSRSTGLTGELFF. CDR3 in DNA: TGTGCCAGCAGCCGTTCGACAGGTCTTACCGGGGAGCTGTTTTTT.

The chain combines TRBV7-3 with TRBJ2-2, with 12 bases matching TRBD2. Germline loops: CDR1 SGHTA, CDR2 FQGTGA. The J segment lost 7 bases and the V segment lost 5 bases, leaving 5 bases of the junction unmatched. The CDR3 covers 15 residues. CDR3 sequence reads: CASSMTSGSNGELFF. In nucleotides, the CDR3 is TGTGCCAGCAGCATGACTAGCGGGAGCAACGGGGAGCTGTTTTTT. The complete variable domain, with remaining parts taken from reference TRBV7-3 and TRBJ2-2, reads GAGVSQTPSNKVTEKGKYVELRCDPISGHTALYWYRQSLGQGPEFLIYFQGTGAADDSGLPNDRFFAVRPEGSVSTLKIQRTERGDSAVYLCASSMTSGSNGELFFGEGSRLTVL.

The gene calls are TRBV3-1 and TRBJ1-1; tentative D call: TRBD1 (5 bases). The CDR3 contains 16 residues. Per germline, CDR1 LGHDT and CDR2 YNNKEL (reference sequence). V was pared by 4 bases and J by 1 base, with 16 bases between. DNA of the CDR3: TGTGCCAGCAGCCCCGGGGTGGGGGGAACGAACACTGAAGCTTTCTTT. Translation gives CASSPGVGGTNTEAFF. The whole variable domain, filled in from reference TRBV3-1 and TRBJ1-1, reads DTAVSQTPKYLVTQMGNDKSIKCEQNLGHDTMYWYKQDSKKFLKIMFSYNNKELIINETVPNRFSPKSPDKAHLNLHINSLELGDSAVYFCASSPGVGGTNTEAFFGQGTRLTVV.

This clonotype was recorded a few times. A read error may explain this, as a much larger clone is one base away. CDR3 bases: TGCAGTGCTGTACTGGGGGCAAGGGGCTACACCTTC. Translated: CSAVLGARGYTF. The V gene is TRBV20-1, the J gene TRBJ1-2; a possible D gene is TRBD1 (6 bases). From germline, CDR1 is DFQATT and CDR2 SNEGSKA (reference sequence). This CDR3 has 12 amino acids. V dropped 5 bases and J dropped 8 bases, with 15 bases sitting between them.

The chain combines TRBV19 with TRBJ1-3; D remains ambiguous. Looked up from germline, CDR1 is LNHDA and CDR2 is SQIVND (reference sequence). The CDR3 contains 17 residues. Between the trimmed V and J ends, which lost 6 bases and 0 bases, there was a span of 18 bases. The CDR3 region is CASSETLARSSGNTIYF. The CDR3 coding sequence is TGTGCCAGTAGCGAGACGCTCGCGCGTAGCTCTGGAAACACCATATATTTT.

This clonotype was found many times. The chain has TRBV11-3 and TRBJ2-7; TRBD1 aligns across 7 bases. V gave up 5 bases and J gave up 2 bases; unmatched junction bases: 9. Germline CDR1 and CDR2: SGHNT and YENEEA. This CDR3 spans 15 amino acids. For the CDR3, the DNA is TGTGCCAGCAGCCCCATGGGACAGAATACCTACGAGCAGTACTTC. Protein product: CASSPMGQNTYEQYF.

This clonotype was recorded many times. This chain joins TRBV18 and TRBJ1-2, with TRBD1 identical over 7 bases. The germline CDR1 and CDR2 sequences are KGHSH and LQKENI. The CDR3 covers 14 residues. The junction had 7 bases not matched to a gene; V was cut back by 6 bases and J by 3 bases. CDR3 DNA sequence: TGTGCCAGCTCGAGAGACAGGGTTGACTATGGCTACACCTTC. Its translation: CASSRDRVDYGYTF.

The chain employs TRBV13 and TRBJ2-7, with D tentatively TRBD1 (6 bases). Germline CDR1 PRHDT, CDR2 FYEKMQ (reference sequence). Trimming cost V 3 bases and J 0 bases, with 12 bases left between them. The CDR3 contains 15 residues. The CDR3 region has the DNA TGTGCCAGCAGCTTGTACAGGGAGAGCTCCTACGAGCAGTACTTC. This codes for CASSLYRESSYEQYF. Filled out from reference TRBV13 and TRBJ2-7, the complete variable domain reads AAGVIQSPRHLIKEKRETATLKCYPIPRHDTVYWYQQGPGQDPQFLISFYEKMQSDKGSIPDRFSAQQFSDYHSELNMSSLELGDSALYFCASSLYRESSYEQYFGPGTRLTVT.

This clonotype appeared a few times. This chain uses TRBV12-3 or TRBV12-4 with TRBJ2-2; 10 nucleotides agree with TRBD1. The CDR3 length is 15 residues. J was trimmed by 5 bases and V by 9 bases; bases with no gene match: 9. CDR3 DNA: TGTGCCAGTAGTCCCCGGGACAGGGGAACCGGGGAGCTGTTTTTT. Encoded protein: CASSPRDRGTGELFF.